This T cell receptor beta chain comes out of a study of control samples from healthy donors and cancer patients. This CDR3 contains 13 residues. V gave up 7 bases and J gave up 0 bases, with 7 bases separating them. Germline V gives CDR1 LNHDA, CDR2 SQIVND (reference sequence). Repertoires were generated with immunoSEQ multiplex PCR, while TCRdb's copy carries only in-frame clones and drops some. The sample yields under 450,000 clones, about nine tenths seen once. The clonotype was recovered from a middle-aged man with head and neck cancer. V is TRBV19 and J is TRBJ1-5; D call uncertain. The sequenced sample was PBMCs. The CDR3 spells CASNDISNQPQHF. The CDR3 nucleotides read TGTGCCAGTAACGATATTAGCAATCAGCCCCAGCATTTT.